The next 27 T cell receptor beta chains were all read from a single sample in a study of response to subunit inactivated influenza vaccine. TCRdb re-called the RT-PCR reads with MiXCR, one entry per CDR3 protein. The sample holds some 640,000 distinct CDR3 sequences; roughly 13% are singletons and the top ten take around 6.5%. Sequencing was performed on PBMCs from blood, taken around two weeks before vaccination. The origin of the receptors is a man aged 50-60 years who received an inactivated influenza vaccine.

This clonotype came up a few times. CDR3 bases: TGTGCCAGCAGCTTATCAGGTCACGATACGCAGTATTTT. This translates into CASSLSGHDTQYF. The genes are TRBV11-2 and TRBJ2-3, with D unresolved. Trimming left V 2 bases short and J 6 bases short, with 9 bases between. Germline V gene lookup returns CDR1 SGHAT and CDR2 FQNNGV. CDR3 length equals 13 residues. The full variable domain, rest sourced from reference TRBV11-2 and TRBJ2-3, is EAGVAQSPRYKIIEKRQSVAFWCNPISGHATLYWYQQILGQGPKLLIQFQNNGVVDDSQLPKDRFSAERLKGVDSTLKIQPAKLEDSAVYLCASSLSGHDTQYFGPGTRLTVL.

The chain carries TRBV7-2 and TRBJ2-7; 9 bases map to TRBD2. Per the germline V gene, CDR1 is SGHTA and CDR2 is FQGNSA. The CDR3 runs to 15 residues. V shed 1 base and J 2 bases; nucleotides not matched to a gene: 3. CDR3 bases: TGTGCCAGCAGCTTAGTAGCGGGAGATCCCTACGAGCAGTACTTC. It codes for CASSLVAGDPYEQYF. The full variable domain, with the rest looked up from reference TRBV7-2 and TRBJ2-7, is GAGVSQSPSNKVTEKGKDVELRCDPISGHTALYWYRQSLGQGLEFLIYFQGNSAPDKSGLPSDRFSAERTGGSVSTLTIQRTQQEDSAVYLCASSLVAGDPYEQYFGPGTRLTVT.

This clonotype was observed at least ten times. The CDR3 nucleotides read TGCGCCAGCAGCGTCCAGATGAACACTGAAGCTTTCTTT. It encodes CASSVQMNTEAFF. The rearrangement links TRBV5-1 to TRBJ1-1, with no clear D. V was pared by 4 bases and J by 0 bases, with 7 bases between. This CDR3 is 13 amino acids long. CDR1 and CDR2 (germline): SGHRS, YFSETQ.

The table lists this clonotype with many counts. The chain carries TRBV6-1 and TRBJ2-1; the D is unclear. The CDR3 is made up of 13 amino acids. Per the germline V gene, CDR1 is MNHNS and CDR2 is SASEGT. The V end lost 11 bases, the J end lost 0 bases, and 11 bases lay between the germline ends. The CDR3 DNA is TGTGCCGTGGAAGTCCGCTCCTACAATGAGCAGTTCTTC. As protein: CAVEVRSYNEQFF.

This clonotype has only a few counts. The genes are TRBV4-2 and TRBJ1-3; TRBD1 matches 7 bases. The CDR3 is 16 residues long. Germline lookup yields CDR1 LGHNA and CDR2 YNFKEQ. V trimming: 0 bases; J trimming: 4 bases; junction bases outside the gene matches: 6. CDR3 DNA: TGTGCCAGCAGCCAAGAACAGGGGCCACTAGGAAACACCATATATTTT. It is translated as CASSQEQGPLGNTIYF.

This clonotype was found a few times. The CDR3 spells CSAELAGADTQYF. The CDR3 DNA reads as TGCAGTGCTGAACTAGCGGGAGCTGATACGCAGTATTTT. The chain uses TRBV20-1 and TRBJ2-3; the match to TRBD2 covers 11 bases. The CDR3 has 13 residues. The germline V gene encodes CDR1 DFQATT and CDR2 SNEGSKA (reference sequence). J gave up 6 bases and V 5 bases, and 4 bases lay outside the gene matches.

This clonotype has more than one count but fewer than ten. The chain carries TRBV4-2 and TRBJ2-7, with TRBD1 matching 7 bases. Germline CDR1 and CDR2: LGHNA and YNFKEQ. The CDR3 length is 14 residues. V shed 4 bases, J shed 4 bases, and the junction held 7 bases outside the gene matches. CDR3 amino acids: CASSPLQGMYEQYF. The CDR3 coding sequence is TGTGCCAGCAGCCCATTACAGGGGATGTACGAGCAGTACTTC.

The V gene is TRBV3-1, the J gene TRBJ1-2, with D uncertain. V lost 1 base, J lost 7 bases, and 7 bases lay in between. This CDR3 is built from 12 residues. CDR1 LGHDT and CDR2 YNNKEL come from the germline V gene (reference sequence). The CDR3 is CASSQGTPGYTF. In nucleotides, the CDR3 is TGTGCCAGCAGCCAAGGCACTCCTGGCTACACCTTC. Based on the CDR3 plus reference TRBV3-1 and TRBJ1-2, the full variable domain is DTAVSQTPKYLVTQMGNDKSIKCEQNLGHDTMYWYKQDSKKFLKIMFSYNNKELIINETVPNRFSPKSPDKAHLNLHINSLELGDSAVYFCASSQGTPGYTFGSGTRLTVV.

This clonotype appeared a few times. V is TRBV5-1 and J is TRBJ2-7; D assignment may be TRBD1 or TRBD2 (6 bases each). This CDR3 spans 15 amino acids. Per germline, CDR1 SGHRS and CDR2 YFSETQ. V gave up 4 bases and J gave up 7 bases, with 21 bases separating them. CDR3 loop: CASSPRGTGAREQYF. Written as DNA, the CDR3 is TGCGCCAGCAGCCCCCGGGGAACGGGGGCAAGGGAGCAGTACTTC.

This clonotype came up a few times. The rearrangement joins TRBV7-8 to TRBJ2-1; 8 nucleotides line up with TRBD2. The CDR3 is made up of 15 amino acids. J gave up 12 bases and V 5 bases, and 15 bases lay outside the gene matches. Germline V gene data show CDR1 as SGHVS and CDR2 as FQNEAQ. The CDR3 is CASSPRIQREWGQFF. As DNA, the CDR3 is TGTGCCAGCAGCCCCAGAATTCAGCGGGAGTGGGGGCAGTTCTTC.

The chain links TRBV3-1 to TRBJ1-2; the D is unclear. The length of the CDR3 is 15 residues. V was shortened by 0 bases and J by 5 bases, with 13 bases between the two germline ends. CDR1 and CDR2 from the germline V gene are LGHDT and YNNKEL (reference sequence). The CDR3 spells CASSQDSYGSYGYTF. The CDR3 DNA is TGTGCCAGCAGCCAAGACTCTTATGGTTCGTATGGCTACACCTTC. Full variable domain (rest looked up from reference TRBV3-1 and TRBJ1-2): DTAVSQTPKYLVTQMGNDKSIKCEQNLGHDTMYWYKQDSKKFLKIMFSYNNKELIINETVPNRFSPKSPDKAHLNLHINSLELGDSAVYFCASSQDSYGSYGYTFGSGTRLTVV.

CDR3 nucleotides: TGTGCCAGCAGTTCCCGACAGGGACCAGGTCAGCCCCAGCATTTT. Its translation is CASSSRQGPGQPQHF. The chain joins TRBV6-5 to TRBJ1-5; 7 nucleotides align to TRBD1. Per germline, CDR1 MNHEY and CDR2 SVGAGI. Losses at the gene ends were 4 bases for V and 6 bases for J; bases not matched to a gene: 9. This CDR3 has 15 amino acids.

J is TRBJ2-3 and V is TRBV27; 7 nucleotides agree with TRBD2. CDR1 is MNHEY and CDR2 is SMNVEV in the germline V gene (reference sequence). The CDR3 is 14 residues long. Trimming cost V 8 bases and J 1 base; bases outside gene matches: 6. CDR3 sequence (DNA): TGTGCCAGCGGGAGGGCCGGTGGCACAGATACGCAGTATTTT. Its protein product is CASGRAGGTDTQYF.

The chain couples TRBV7-8 to TRBJ2-2, with TRBD1 matching 7 bases. The CDR3 is made up of 18 amino acids. From germline, CDR1 is SGHVS and CDR2 FQNEAQ. With V trimmed by 2 bases and J by 4 bases, 13 bases remained unmatched. DNA for the CDR3: TGTGCCAGCAGCTTAACCCTAAGACAGGGACGGATCACCGGGGAGCTGTTTTTT. This sequence encodes CASSLTLRQGRITGELFF.

This clonotype appeared a few times. V gene TRBV20-1 combines with J gene TRBJ1-3, with 7 bases identical to TRBD1. V lost 5 bases to trimming and J lost 4 bases; unmatched junction nucleotides: 5. Per the germline V gene, CDR1 is DFQATT and CDR2 is SNEGSKA (reference sequence). The CDR3 length is 13 residues. In nucleotides, the CDR3 is TGCAGTGCTCCAGGACAGGCAGGAAACACCATATATTTT. It encodes CSAPGQAGNTIYF.

The chain links TRBV20-1 to TRBJ2-1, with a possible D match to TRBD1 (7 bases). V was clipped by 6 bases and J by 8 bases, with 14 bases between them. CDR1 DFQATT and CDR2 SNEGSKA come from the germline V gene (reference sequence). The CDR3 loop spans 12 amino acids. Here the CDR3 DNA reads TGCAGTGCAGGGGGGACAGCCGATGAGCAGTTCTTC. It is translated as CSAGGTADEQFF.

This clonotype was seen a few times. DNA for the CDR3: TGCAGCGTTGCTCCCTACAATGAGCAGTTCTTC. Translating it yields CSVAPYNEQFF. The chain carries TRBV29-1 and TRBJ2-1, with D unclear. The ends were cut back, 4 bases at V and 2 bases at J, with 3 bases in the middle. Per germline, CDR1 SQVTM and CDR2 ANQGSEA. There are 11 residues in the CDR3.

This sequence joins TRBV7-9 and TRBJ1-5; unclear D gene. CDR3 length: 15 residues. Germline V gene sequence: CDR1 SEHNR, CDR2 FQNEAQ (reference sequence). V lost 1 base and J lost 0, with 7 bases in between. The CDR3 spells CASSLGSLSNQPQHF. The CDR3, as DNA: TGTGCCAGCAGCTTAGGCAGTCTTAGCAATCAGCCCCAGCATTTT.

There are many counts of this clonotype. J is TRBJ2-7 and V is TRBV12-3 or TRBV12-4; possibly TRBD2 for D (7 bases). V gave up 6 bases and J gave up 2 bases, with 17 bases separating them. The CDR3 has 15 amino acids. The CDR3 DNA reads as TGTGCCAGCAGCCCCTGGCGGGGGCCACCCTACGAGCAGTACTTC. It translates to CASSPWRGPPYEQYF.

The chain carries TRBV6-8 and TRBJ2-1; 12 bases are a match to TRBD2. CDR3 size: 15 residues. Germline CDR1 MNHGY, CDR2 SAAAGT. V lost 5 bases, J lost 8 bases, and 7 bases stayed unmatched. The DNA for the CDR3 is TGTGCCAGCAGTATTCTAGCGGGAGGGCACCATGAGCAGTTCTTC. Amino acid sequence: CASSILAGGHHEQFF.

The chain links TRBV6-2 or TRBV6-3 to TRBJ2-3, with a weak D call TRBD1 (5 bases). V dropped 5 bases and J dropped 0 bases, with 9 bases sitting between them. This CDR3 has 14 residues. In germline, CDR1 is MNHEY, CDR2 SVGEGT. In nucleotides, the CDR3 is TGTGCCAGCAGTCCAAGACAGAGCACAGATACGCAGTATTTT. Protein product: CASSPRQSTDTQYF.

V gene TRBV12-3 or TRBV12-4 combines with J gene TRBJ1-2; TRBD1 is a possible D gene (6 bases). V was trimmed by 5 bases and J by 3 bases, leaving 16 bases between them. The CDR3 has 15 residues. CDR3 in DNA: TGTGCCAGCAGTCCTGGGGGGGGCTGGGACTATGGCTACACCTTC. This codes for CASSPGGGWDYGYTF.

The chain uses TRBV6-2 or TRBV6-3 and TRBJ2-3; TRBD2 is a possible D gene (7 bases). V shed 6 bases and J shed 0 bases, with 16 bases lying between them. CDR1 and CDR2 from the germline V gene are MNHEY and SVGEGT. The CDR3 runs 16 residues. Here the CDR3 reads CASRRLRGASTDTQYF. DNA for the CDR3: TGTGCCAGCAGACGATTACGGGGGGCGAGCACAGATACGCAGTATTTT.

The gene calls are TRBV2 and TRBJ1-2; D may be TRBD1 (6 bases). The germline CDR1 and CDR2 sequences are SNHLY and FYNNEI. V was shortened by 5 bases and J by 5 bases, with 18 bases between the two germline ends. The CDR3 is 15 amino acids. The CDR3 DNA is TGTGCCAGCAGTTTGGAAGGGGGGACCGGGTATGGCTACACCTTC. Translation gives CASSLEGGTGYGYTF.

In this sample, this clonotype turned up a few times. This chain links TRBV5-6 with TRBJ2-7; 11 bases map to TRBD2. V trimming: 10 bases; J trimming: 2 bases; junction bases outside the gene matches: 8. The CDR3 extends over 14 amino acids. The germline gives CDR1 SGHDT, CDR2 YYEEEE. In DNA, the CDR3 is TGTGCCTCACATGAGACTAGCGGGACCTACGAGCAGTACTTC. Translating it yields CASHETSGTYEQYF.

This clonotype has just a few counts. The chain links TRBV5-1 to TRBJ2-1, with TRBD2 matching over 8 bases. Germline V CDR1 and CDR2: SGHRS, YFSETQ. The V segment lost 5 bases and the J segment 8 bases; nucleotides outside the gene matches: 6. CDR3 size: 13 residues. This chain's CDR3 is CASRSGSGDEQFF. In DNA, the CDR3 is TGCGCCAGCAGAAGCGGGAGTGGGGATGAGCAGTTCTTC.

This clonotype was detected a few times. The chain joins TRBV20-1 to TRBJ2-7, with 8 bases matching TRBD1. Trimming cost V 5 bases and J 1 base; bases outside gene matches: 7. The CDR3 covers 14 residues. Germline V gene sequence: CDR1 DFQATT, CDR2 SNEGSKA (reference sequence). The CDR3 DNA reads TGCAGTGCTTACGACAGGGGTAGGTCCTACGAGCAGTACTTC. Its protein is CSAYDRGRSYEQYF.